Here is one T cell receptor beta chain with its context. In its sample, this clone was seen a few times. The clone's antigen remains unknown. Within one base of it there is no much larger clone, and no base qualities were kept. These data belong to a study of metastatic and nonmetastatic thyroid tumors (dated by TCRdb to about 2020). Notes on the research overall: Repertoires were compared across peripheral blood and tumor or nodule tissue samples from malignant and benign thyroid patients. What the work shows at the level of the full study, not this receptor alone: TCR beta diversity was reported as significantly higher in malignant tumors than in benign nodules, in both blood and tumor samples.

Libraries were constructed by PCR. The instrument was an Illumina HiSeq 4000. The TCR beta-chain CDR3 region of each patient was profiled by high-throughput sequencing. The authors processed their data as follows. The researchers built a classifier to tell apart papillary thyroid cancer patients with distant metastasis, based on CDR3 differences among clinicopathological groups. To measure repertoire diversity the researchers used the Shannon index, while the Morisita-Horn index served to gauge how similar the tumor and blood repertoires were. The public sequencing data were trimmed at Q25 with fastp and processed into clonotypes with MiXCR by TCRdb, which kept only in-frame beta chains. The V and J calls and clone size are TCRdb's, not the authors'. The sample has approximately 35,000 clones on record, around a third of them singletons. The ten largest make up around 15% of the sample. Relative to germline, V is 5 bases shorter and J is 7 bases shorter, with 9 bases between their ends. From cysteine to phenylalanine, the CDR3 is 12 amino acids long. The sequence is cut down to CDR3 DNA, 36 bases in frame from base 1. The germline V gene supplies CDR1 MDHEN and CDR2 SYDVKM.

No treatment had been received by any patient before thyroid surgery. Using T-cell receptor beta sequencing, the study looked back at clinical samples from patients collected from about 2011 to 2019. The receptor was derived from a female donor with papillary thyroid cancer or a benign thyroid nodule (not recorded which). Some clones in this sample may be carry-over from other donors' samples. The chain uses TRBV28 and TRBJ1-5; the D segment cannot be called with confidence. Source material: tumor tissue. The DNA sequence follows: TGTGCCAGCAGTAGAAGGTTGCAGCCCCAGCATTTT. Its coded protein is CASSRRLQPQHF.